This record concerns one T cell receptor beta chain sequence. Antigen unknown. TCRdb redid the calling of the 5' RACE reads with MiXCR, one entry per CDR3 protein. In the table there are about 430,000 distinct CDR3 sequences, around 24% of which are singletons. The sample is drawn from a study of T-cell memory formation after mild COVID-19. Study-wide findings and caveats: Among clones contracting day 15 to 85, CD4/CD8 was balanced, whereas later expanders leaned CD4+. Chiefly within CM and EM were the contracting CD4+ clones; CD8+ ones were within EMRA. The appearance of some responding clones in pre-infection memory suggested that cross-reactive memory joined.

With 3 bases removed from V and 6 bases from J, the gap between germline ends came to 8 bases. This CDR3 is 11 amino acids long. Germline V gene data show CDR1 as SQVTM and CDR2 as ANQGSEA. This sequence originates from an adult woman who had mild COVID-19 (a few samples of this study predate the infection). Cell type and time point are not known. The chain joins TRBV29-1 to TRBJ1-1, with D unresolved. The sample was PBMCs or a T cell subset sorted from them (not recorded which). Here the CDR3 reads CSVETKAEAFF. The DNA for the CDR3 is TGCAGCGTTGAGACTAAAGCTGAAGCTTTCTTT.